This passage covers 8 T cell receptor beta chains from one sample sequenced in a study of blood T cell repertoires in COVID-19. The repertoire was sequenced with immunoSEQ multiplex PCR; TCRdb's copy has only in-frame clones and lacks some. The sample records about 160,000 clones, roughly 80% being singletons. Source material: peripheral blood. The receptors shown here come from a woman older than 75 with acute or convalescent COVID-19.

The rearrangement links TRBV6-6 to TRBJ2-3, with 7 bases aligning to TRBD1. V lost 4 bases to trimming and J lost 4 bases; unmatched junction nucleotides: 11. In germline, CDR1 is MNHNY, CDR2 SVGAGI (reference sequence). This CDR3 spans 16 amino acids. CDR3 nucleotides: TGTGCCAGCAGTTTCGGTTCGAGGGGGCGCCCAGATACGCAGTATTTT. This sequence encodes CASSFGSRGRPDTQYF.

The V call is TRBV2, the J call TRBJ1-1; the D is unclear. This CDR3 is 11 amino acids long. Trimming pared 8 bases from V and 11 bases from J, leaving 15 bases between. Germline CDR1 is SNHLY and CDR2 is FYNNEI. CDR3 DNA sequence: TGTGCCAGCCGTTTGGGCAGGCCGGCTTTCTTT. Amino acid sequence: CASRLGRPAFF.

The genes are TRBV19 and TRBJ2-7; TRBD2 matches 11 bases. The CDR3 is made up of 16 amino acids. V was pared by 4 bases and J by 1 base, with 6 bases of the junction left unmatched. Per germline, CDR1 LNHDA and CDR2 SQIVND (reference sequence). The CDR3 loop reads CASSTPGTSGSYEQYF. The CDR3 DNA follows: TGTGCCAGTAGTACCCCCGGGACTAGCGGTTCCTACGAGCAGTACTTC. Looking up the rest from reference TRBV19 and TRBJ2-7 gives the full variable domain: DGGITQSPKYLFRKEGQNVTLSCEQNLNHDAMYWYRQDPGQGLRLIYYSQIVNDFQKGDIAEGYSVSREKKESFPLTVTSAQKNPTAFYLCASSTPGTSGSYEQYFGPGTRLTVT.

The rearrangement joins TRBV19 to TRBJ2-6; TRBD1 matches at 11 bases. V lost 11 bases, J lost 4 bases, and 10 bases stayed unmatched. CDR3 length equals 16 residues. Germline V gene sequence: CDR1 LNHDA, CDR2 SQIVND (reference sequence). In DNA, the CDR3 is TGTGCCTCTACTGGACAGGGGGCGCCGGGGGCCAACGTCCTGACTTTC. This sequence encodes CASTGQGAPGANVLTF.

This rearrangement joins TRBV6-4 to TRBJ1-1, with 7 nucleotides matching TRBD1. Germline CDR1 reads MRHNA; CDR2 reads SNTAGT. The CDR3 totals 15 residues. V was clipped by 3 bases and J by 0 bases; unmatched bases: 4. The chain's CDR3 is CASSETGVMNTEAFF. CDR3 bases: TGTGCCAGCAGTGAAACAGGGGTGATGAACACTGAAGCTTTCTTT.

The chain employs TRBV11-3 and TRBJ1-3; 7 bases are a match to TRBD1. The CDR3 runs to 14 residues. Germline CDR1 and CDR2: SGHNT and YENEEA. The junction had 3 bases not matched to a gene; V was cut back by 5 bases and J by 2 bases. CDR3 coding DNA: TGTGCCAGCAGCGTCGGGACAGCTGGAAACACCATATATTTT. Protein product: CASSVGTAGNTIYF. Full variable domain (outside the CDR3, taken from reference TRBV11-3 and TRBJ1-3): EAGVVQSPRYKIIEKKQPVAFWCNPISGHNTLYWYLQNLGQGPELLIRYENEEAVDDSQLPKDRFSAERLKGVDSTLKIQPAELGDSAVYLCASSVGTAGNTIYFGEGSWLTVV.

The chain combines TRBV19 with TRBJ1-2; D ambiguous. The V end lost 5 bases, the J end lost 0 bases, and 4 bases lay between the germline ends. Germline-derived CDR1 and CDR2 are LNHDA and SQIVND (reference sequence). The CDR3 has 12 residues. The CDR3 DNA reads as TGTGCCAGTAGTGCGACTAACTATGGCTACACCTTC. Protein sequence: CASSATNYGYTF.

V gene TRBV28 combines with J gene TRBJ2-4; 8 nucleotides line up with TRBD2. The CDR3 is 15 residues long. V lost 5 bases and J lost 13; bases outside the gene matches: 16. Germline CDR1 and CDR2: MDHEN and SYDVKM. The DNA for the CDR3 is TGTGCCAGCAGTCCTCAACCCCTATGGCGGGGGGCCCAGTACTTC. Translating gives CASSPQPLWRGAQYF.